The following is a T cell receptor beta chain sequence with its context. 10 ml fresh peripheral blood yielded the PBMCs. The data were obtained in a study of T cells in Graves' hyperthyroidism and ophthalmopathy. V dropped 3 bases and J dropped 6; count of bases not matched to a gene: 4. Per the germline V gene, CDR1 is DFQATT and CDR2 is SNEGSKA (reference sequence). CDR3 length: 13 residues. The source material, RNA transcripts, was used to amplify TCR beta CDR3 regions. Primed by the HTBI set, a first-round RT-PCR was run on the TCR CDR3. TCRdb re-analysed the multiplex PCR reads in MiXCR, keeping a single row per CDR3 protein. The table shows about 300,000 distinct CDR3 sequences, with around 13% occurring only once.

V and J are TRBV20-1 and TRBJ1-1, with TRBD1 identical over 10 bases. Sequencing was carried out using blood. The source of this sequence is a woman in her 40s with Graves' hyperthyroidism. The CDR3 sequence is CSASRTGGSEAFF. The CDR3 DNA reads TGCAGTGCTAGTAGGACAGGGGGGTCTGAAGCTTTCTTT.